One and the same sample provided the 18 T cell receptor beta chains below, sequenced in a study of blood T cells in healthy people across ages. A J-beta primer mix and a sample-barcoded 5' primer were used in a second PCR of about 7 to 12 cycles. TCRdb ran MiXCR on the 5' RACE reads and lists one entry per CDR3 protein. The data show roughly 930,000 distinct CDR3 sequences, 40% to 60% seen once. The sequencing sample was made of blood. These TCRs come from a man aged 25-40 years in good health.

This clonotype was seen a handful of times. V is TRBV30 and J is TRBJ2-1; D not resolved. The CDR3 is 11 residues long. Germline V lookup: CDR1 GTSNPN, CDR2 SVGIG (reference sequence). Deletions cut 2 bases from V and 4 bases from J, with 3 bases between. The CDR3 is CAWSPYNEQFF. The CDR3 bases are TGTGCCTGGAGTCCATACAATGAGCAGTTCTTC.

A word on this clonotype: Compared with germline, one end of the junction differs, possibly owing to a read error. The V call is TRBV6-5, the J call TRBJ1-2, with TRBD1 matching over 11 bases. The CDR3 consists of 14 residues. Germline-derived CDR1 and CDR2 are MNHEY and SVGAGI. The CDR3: CASTRTGGNYDYTF. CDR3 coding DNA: TGTGCCAGCACTCGGACAGGGGGCAACTATGACTACACCTTC.

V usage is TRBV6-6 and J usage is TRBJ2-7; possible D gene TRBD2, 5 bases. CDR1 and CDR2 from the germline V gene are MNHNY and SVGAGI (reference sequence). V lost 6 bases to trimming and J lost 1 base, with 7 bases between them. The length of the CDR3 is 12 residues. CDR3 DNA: TGTGCCAGCAGGGAGGCATCCTACGAGCAGTACTTC. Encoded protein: CASREASYEQYF.

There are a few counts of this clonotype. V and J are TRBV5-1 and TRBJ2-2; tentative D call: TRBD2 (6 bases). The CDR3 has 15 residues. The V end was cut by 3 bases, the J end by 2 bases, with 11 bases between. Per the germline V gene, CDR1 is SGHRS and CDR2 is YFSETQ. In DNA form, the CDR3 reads TGCGCCAGCAGCTCGGCGGGACCTAACACCGGGGAGCTGTTTTTT. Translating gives CASSSAGPNTGELFF.

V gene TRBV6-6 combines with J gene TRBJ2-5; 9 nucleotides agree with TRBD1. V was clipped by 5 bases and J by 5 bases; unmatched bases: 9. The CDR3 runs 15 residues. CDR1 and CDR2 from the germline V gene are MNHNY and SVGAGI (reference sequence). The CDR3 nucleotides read TGTGCCAGCAGTCCTGGACAGGGGAGGTTGGAGACCCAGTACTTC. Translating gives CASSPGQGRLETQYF.

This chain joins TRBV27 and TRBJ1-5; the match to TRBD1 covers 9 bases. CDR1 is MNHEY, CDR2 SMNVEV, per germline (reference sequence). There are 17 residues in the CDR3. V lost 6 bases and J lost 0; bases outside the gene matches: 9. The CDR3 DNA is TGTGCCAGCAGACGACAGGGGGTTAGACGTAGCAATCAGCCCCAGCATTTT. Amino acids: CASRRQGVRRSNQPQHF.

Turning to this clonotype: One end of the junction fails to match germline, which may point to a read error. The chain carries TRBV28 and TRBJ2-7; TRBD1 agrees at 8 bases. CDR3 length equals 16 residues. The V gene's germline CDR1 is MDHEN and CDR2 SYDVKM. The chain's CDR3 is CASSSAGTGSSCEQYF. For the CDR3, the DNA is TGTGCCAGCAGTTCCGCCGGGACAGGTAGCTCCTGCGAGCAGTACTTC.

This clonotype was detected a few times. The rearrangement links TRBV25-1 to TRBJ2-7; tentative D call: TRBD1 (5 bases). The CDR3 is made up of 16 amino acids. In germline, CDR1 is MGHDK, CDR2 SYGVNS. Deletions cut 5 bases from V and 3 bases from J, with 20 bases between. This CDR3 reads CASSSPVGRASYEQYF. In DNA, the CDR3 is TGTGCCAGCAGTTCACCCGTAGGCAGGGCGAGCTACGAGCAGTACTTC.

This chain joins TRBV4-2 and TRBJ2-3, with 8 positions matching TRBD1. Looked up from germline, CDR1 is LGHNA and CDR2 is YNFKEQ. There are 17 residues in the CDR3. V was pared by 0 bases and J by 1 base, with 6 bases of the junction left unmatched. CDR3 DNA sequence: TGTGCCAGCAGCCAAGAGGTTACAGGGGGAGGCACAGATACGCAGTATTTT. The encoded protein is CASSQEVTGGGTDTQYF.

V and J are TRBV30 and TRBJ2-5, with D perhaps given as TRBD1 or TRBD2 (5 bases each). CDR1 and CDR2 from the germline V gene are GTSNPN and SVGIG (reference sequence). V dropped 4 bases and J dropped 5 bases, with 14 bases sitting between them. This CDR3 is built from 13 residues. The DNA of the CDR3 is TGTGCCTGGACACGGGACGAGGGGGAGACCCAGTACTTC. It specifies CAWTRDEGETQYF.

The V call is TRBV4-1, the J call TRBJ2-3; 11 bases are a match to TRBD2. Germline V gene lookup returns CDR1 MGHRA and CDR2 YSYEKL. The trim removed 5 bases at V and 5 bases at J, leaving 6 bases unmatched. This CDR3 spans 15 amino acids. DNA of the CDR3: TGCGCCAGCAGCTCACTAGCGGGGGACCGAGATACGCAGTATTTT. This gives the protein CASSSLAGDRDTQYF.

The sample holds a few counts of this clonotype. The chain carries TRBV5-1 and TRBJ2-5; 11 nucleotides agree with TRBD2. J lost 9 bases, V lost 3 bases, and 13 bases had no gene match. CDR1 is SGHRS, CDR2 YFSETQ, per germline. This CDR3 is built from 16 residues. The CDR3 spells CASSWESGTSGLSQYF. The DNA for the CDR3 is TGCGCCAGCAGCTGGGAATCCGGGACTAGCGGCCTGTCCCAGTACTTC. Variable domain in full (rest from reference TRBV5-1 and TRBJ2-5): KAGVTQTPRYLIKTRGQQVTLSCSPISGHRSVSWYQQTPGQGLQFLFEYFSETQRNKGNFPGRFSGRQFSNSRSEMNVSTLELGDSALYLCASSWESGTSGLSQYFGPGTRLLVL.

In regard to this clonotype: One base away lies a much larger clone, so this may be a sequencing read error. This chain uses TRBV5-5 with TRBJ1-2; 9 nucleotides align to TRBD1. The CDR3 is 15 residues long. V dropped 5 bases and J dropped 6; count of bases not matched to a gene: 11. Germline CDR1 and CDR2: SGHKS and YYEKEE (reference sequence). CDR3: CASSSTLDRGHGYTF. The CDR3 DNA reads TGTGCCAGCAGTTCTACTCTGGACAGGGGACATGGCTACACCTTC.

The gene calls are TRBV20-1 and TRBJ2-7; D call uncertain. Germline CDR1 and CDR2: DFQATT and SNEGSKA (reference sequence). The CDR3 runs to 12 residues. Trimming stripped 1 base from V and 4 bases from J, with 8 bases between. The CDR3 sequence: CSARVTGYEQYF. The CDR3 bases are TGCAGTGCTAGAGTCACCGGATACGAGCAGTACTTC.

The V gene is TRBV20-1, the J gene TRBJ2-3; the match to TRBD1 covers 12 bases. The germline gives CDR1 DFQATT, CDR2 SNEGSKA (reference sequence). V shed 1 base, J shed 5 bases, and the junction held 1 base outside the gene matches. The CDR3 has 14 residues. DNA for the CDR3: TGCAGTGCTAGAGGGGACAGGGGGCTAGATACGCAGTATTTT. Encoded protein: CSARGDRGLDTQYF.

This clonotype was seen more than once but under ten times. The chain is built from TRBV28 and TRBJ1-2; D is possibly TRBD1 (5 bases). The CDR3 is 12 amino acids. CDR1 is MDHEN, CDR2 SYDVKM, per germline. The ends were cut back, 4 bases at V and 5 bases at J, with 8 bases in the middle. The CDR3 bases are TGTGCCAGCAGTTCAGGGTATTATGGCTACACCTTC. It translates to CASSSGYYGYTF.

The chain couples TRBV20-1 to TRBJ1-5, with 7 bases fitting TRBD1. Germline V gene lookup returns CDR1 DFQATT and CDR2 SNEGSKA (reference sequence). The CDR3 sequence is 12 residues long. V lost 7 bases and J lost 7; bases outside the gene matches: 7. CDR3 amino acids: CSGKTGSQPQHF. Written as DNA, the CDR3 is TGCAGTGGTAAGACAGGGAGCCAGCCCCAGCATTTT.

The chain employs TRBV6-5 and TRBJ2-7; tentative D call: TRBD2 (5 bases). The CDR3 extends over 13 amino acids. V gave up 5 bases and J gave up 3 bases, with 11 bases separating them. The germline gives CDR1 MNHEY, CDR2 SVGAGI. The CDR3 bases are TGTGCCAGCAGTCTGGGAGAGGTCTACGAGCAGTACTTC. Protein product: CASSLGEVYEQYF.